These 30 T cell receptor beta chains originate from one sample sequenced in a study of T cell changes during pregnancy in multiple sclerosis. Sequencing used immunoSEQ multiplex PCR; TCRdb keeps in-frame clones, though not all of them. The sample lists about 25,000 clones; over 85% were seen once. The sequences come from CD8+ T cells from peripheral blood mononuclear cells, collected in the third trimester of pregnancy. These receptors all come from a female donor in good health, enrolled as a control in a pregnancy study.

The CDR3 DNA follows: TGTGCCAGCAGTTACGGACAGGAAGCTTTCTTT. Encoded protein: CASSYGQEAFF. The gene calls are TRBV6-5 and TRBJ1-1; the D gene is possibly TRBD1 (6 bases). Germline V CDR1 and CDR2: MNHEY, SVGAGI. The CDR3 has 11 residues. Trimming shortened V by 2 bases and J by 8 bases, and 6 bases separated the two germline ends.

The chain is built from TRBV7-8 and TRBJ2-1, with TRBD2 as a possible D gene (5 bases). CDR3 size: 12 residues. Germline CDR1 and CDR2: SGHVS and FQNEAQ. V was cut by 1 base and J by 7 bases, with 5 bases left in between. The CDR3 DNA is TGTGCCAGCAGCTTAGGACTAAATGAGCAGTTCTTC. Protein product: CASSLGLNEQFF.

The chain carries TRBV7-8 and TRBJ2-7; D perhaps matches TRBD2 (6 bases). The CDR3 covers 15 residues. V was trimmed by 0 bases and J by 6 bases, leaving 15 bases between them. Germline assignment: CDR1 SGHVS and CDR2 FQNEAQ. The CDR3 DNA reads TGTGCCAGCAGCTTAGCCGATCTCGGGGGAGGCGAGCAGTACTTC. It yields the protein CASSLADLGGGEQYF.

This chain connects TRBV5-6 to TRBJ2-5; possible D gene TRBD2, 6 bases. Per germline, CDR1 SGHDT and CDR2 YYEEEE. This CDR3 is built from 14 residues. Trimming stripped 5 bases from V and 5 bases from J, with 16 bases between. This chain's CDR3 is CASSSPEEGETQYF. As DNA, the CDR3 is TGTGCCAGCAGTTCCCCAGAGGAGGGGGAGACCCAGTACTTC.

The chain uses TRBV11-2 and TRBJ2-2; D perhaps matches TRBD1 (5 bases). V was shortened by 2 bases and J by 2 bases, with 6 bases between the two germline ends. The CDR3 is 14 residues long. Germline V CDR1 and CDR2: SGHAT, FQNNGV. The CDR3 sequence: CASSLRGNTGELFF. In nucleotides, the CDR3 is TGTGCCAGCAGCTTAAGGGGTAACACCGGGGAGCTGTTTTTT.

The chain is built from TRBV6-1 and TRBJ2-2, with TRBD2 matching over 12 bases. Germline CDR1 and CDR2: MNHNS and SASEGT. CDR3 length equals 15 residues. Germline trimming cut 4 bases from V and 3 bases from J; bases unmatched to any gene: 0. The CDR3 bases are TGTGCCAGCAGTGGGACTAGCGGGGACACCGGGGAGCTGTTTTTT. This gives the protein CASSGTSGDTGELFF.

The chain joins TRBV27 to TRBJ2-3; D gene ambiguous. V was pared by 5 bases and J by 6 bases, with 9 bases between. Looked up from germline, CDR1 is MNHEY and CDR2 is SMNVEV (reference sequence). CDR3 size: 12 residues. CDR3 DNA sequence: TGTGCCAGCAGTCCCCACATGGATACGCAGTATTTT. Encoded protein: CASSPHMDTQYF.

The chain joins TRBV7-8 to TRBJ2-2, with a weak D call TRBD2 (6 bases). The V and J ends lost 3 bases and 0 bases respectively, with 8 bases between them. Germline CDR1 SGHVS, CDR2 FQNEAQ. CDR3 size: 15 residues. CDR3 region: CASSFGGANTGELFF. The CDR3 DNA reads TGTGCCAGCAGCTTTGGCGGGGCGAACACCGGGGAGCTGTTTTTT.

The V and J genes are TRBV10-3 and TRBJ2-7, with 8 bases aligning to TRBD1. The CDR3 covers 12 residues. The trim removed 6 bases at V and 5 bases at J, leaving 3 bases unmatched. Germline V lookup: CDR1 ENHRY, CDR2 SYGVKD. CDR3 protein: CAIRSDRDEQYF. CDR3 nucleotides: TGTGCCATCAGGTCGGACAGGGACGAGCAGTACTTC.

The chain combines TRBV27 with TRBJ2-7, with TRBD2 identical over 8 bases. The CDR3 consists of 12 residues. The V and J ends lost 5 bases and 4 bases, in that order; junction bases with no gene match: 1. Germline V gives CDR1 MNHEY, CDR2 SMNVEV (reference sequence). The CDR3 DNA reads TGTGCCAGCAGTCCTAGCGGGTACGAGCAGTACTTC. Encoded protein: CASSPSGYEQYF.

A note on this clone: Its ends do not fully match the called genes, so a read error is possible. The chain couples TRBV19 to TRBJ1-3, with D perhaps matching TRBD1 (5 bases). The CDR3 runs 11 residues. Germline CDR1 reads LNHDA; CDR2 reads SQIVND (reference sequence). CDR3 in DNA: TGTGCCAGTAGTATGGGACTTAACTTTAATTTT. Translation gives CASSMGLNFNF.

This clone has more than one count but fewer than ten. This sequence joins TRBV27 and TRBJ2-7, with 9 positions matching TRBD1. Germline-derived CDR1 and CDR2 are MNHEY and SMNVEV (reference sequence). CDR3 length: 15 residues. The V and J ends lost 3 bases and 7 bases, in that order; junction bases with no gene match: 10. This chain's CDR3 is CASSFALDRGGEQYF. The CDR3 nucleotides are TGTGCCAGCAGTTTTGCCTTGGACAGGGGTGGGGAGCAGTACTTC.

This clone was detected only once. The rearrangement links TRBV19 to TRBJ1-2; weak D call: TRBD1 (5 bases). In germline, CDR1 is LNHDA, CDR2 SQIVND (reference sequence). The V gene lost 5 bases and the J gene lost 0 bases, with 10 bases spanning the gap. The CDR3 spans 14 residues. CDR3 nucleotide sequence: TGTGCCAGTAGTCGCGACAGCTCTAACTATGGCTACACCTTC. It translates to CASSRDSSNYGYTF.

This clone was seen a single time. The rearrangement links TRBV7-8 to TRBJ2-3, with a weak D call TRBD2 (6 bases). This CDR3 has 15 residues. The V gene lost 1 base and the J gene lost 5 bases, with 13 bases spanning the gap. Looked up from germline, CDR1 is SGHVS and CDR2 is FQNEAQ. The CDR3, as DNA: TGTGCCAGCAGCTTAGTGGAGGGGTTGATAGATACGCAGTATTTT. Amino acid sequence: CASSLVEGLIDTQYF.

This clone was found once. V gene TRBV29-1 combines with J gene TRBJ1-4, with 10 bases aligning to TRBD1. The CDR3 consists of 15 residues. CDR1 is SQVTM and CDR2 is ANQGSEA in the germline V gene. J lost 5 bases, V lost 4 bases, and 7 bases had no gene match. CDR3 sequence: CSVAYDRGRNEKLFF. The CDR3 DNA follows: TGCAGCGTTGCCTACGACAGGGGGCGCAATGAAAAACTGTTTTTT.

V gene TRBV6-5 combines with J gene TRBJ2-2, with D possibly TRBD2 on 5 matching bases. The germline V and J ends were trimmed by 0 bases and 8 bases, with 16 bases remaining between them. This CDR3 has 16 residues. The V gene's germline CDR1 is MNHEY and CDR2 SVGAGI. The CDR3 sequence: CASSYSIGVLMGELFF. DNA of the CDR3: TGTGCCAGCAGTTACTCGATCGGGGTCTTGATGGGGGAGCTGTTTTTT.

The rearrangement links TRBV7-9 to TRBJ2-3; D perhaps matches TRBD1 (6 bases). The CDR3 runs to 14 residues. Germline CDR1 SEHNR, CDR2 FQNEAQ (reference sequence). The V and J ends lost 7 bases and 7 bases respectively, with 18 bases between them. The CDR3 coding sequence is TGTGCCAGCACCGAAACCGGACAGTCCAATACGCAGTATTTT. This translates into CASTETGQSNTQYF.

The genes are TRBV15 and TRBJ1-5, with D tentatively TRBD1 (6 bases). Germline-derived CDR1 and CDR2 are LNHNV and YYDKDF (reference sequence). V was shortened by 8 bases and J by 1 base, with 12 bases between the two germline ends. The CDR3 contains 14 residues. CDR3 in DNA: TGTGCCACCTCCCGGGACATCAGCAATCAGCCCCAGCATTTT. Its translation is CATSRDISNQPQHF.

The gene calls are TRBV11-2 and TRBJ2-1, with 9 bases fitting TRBD2. Looked up from germline, CDR1 is SGHAT and CDR2 is FQNNGV. The junction had 8 bases not matched to a gene; V was cut back by 1 base and J by 7 bases. CDR3 length equals 16 residues. The CDR3 DNA sequence: TGTGCCAGCAGCTTAGGGCAGCGGGGGGTCCGGAATGAGCAGTTCTTC. It yields the protein CASSLGQRGVRNEQFF.

In DNA form, the CDR3 reads TGTGCCAGTAGTATAGAAGAGGGAGGTGGAAACACCATATATTTT. Translation: CASSIEEGGGNTIYF. The chain employs TRBV19 and TRBJ1-3; D is unresolved. V shed 0 bases and J shed 3 bases, with 9 bases lying between them. CDR1 and CDR2 from the germline V gene are LNHDA and SQIVND (reference sequence). This CDR3 is built from 15 residues.

The V gene is TRBV13, the J gene TRBJ2-1; no definite D call. Germline loops: CDR1 PRHDT, CDR2 FYEKMQ (reference sequence). The CDR3 consists of 16 residues. The germline V and J ends were trimmed by 0 bases and 0 bases, with 9 bases remaining between them. This CDR3 reads CASSLGPALSYNEQFF. CDR3 DNA sequence: TGTGCCAGCAGCTTAGGTCCAGCGCTCTCCTACAATGAGCAGTTCTTC.

This clone was observed a few times. The rearrangement uses TRBV25-1 and TRBJ1-1, with D possibly being TRBD1 (5 bases). The ends were cut back, 8 bases at V and 0 bases at J, with 10 bases in the middle. The CDR3 totals 13 residues. Germline V gene lookup returns CDR1 MGHDK and CDR2 SYGVNS. The CDR3 DNA follows: TGTGCCAGCTCCGGGGGGATGAACACTGAAGCTTTCTTT. This encodes CASSGGMNTEAFF. The complete variable domain, with remaining parts taken from reference TRBV25-1 and TRBJ1-1, reads EADIYQTPRYLVIGTGKKITLECSQTMGHDKMYWYQQDPGMELHLIHYSYGVNSTEKGDLSSESTVSRIRTEHFPLTLESARPSHTSQYLCASSGGMNTEAFFGQGTRLTVV.

The chain recombines TRBV11-2 with TRBJ2-7; 10 bases map to TRBD2. V shed 6 bases and J 7 bases; nucleotides not matched to a gene: 12. Germline V gene data show CDR1 as SGHAT and CDR2 as FQNNGV. CDR3 length equals 15 residues. CDR3 amino acids: CASSSPPGLASEQYF. The CDR3 bases are TGTGCCAGCAGTTCGCCACCGGGACTAGCGAGTGAGCAGTACTTC.

The chain links TRBV27 to TRBJ1-4, with D maybe TRBD1 (5 bases). The CDR3 sequence is 16 residues long. Germline CDR1 and CDR2: MNHEY and SMNVEV (reference sequence). V lost 0 bases and J 4 bases, leaving 12 bases between the germline ends. CDR3 loop: CASSLSSGEFNEKLFF. CDR3 DNA: TGTGCCAGCAGTTTATCGTCGGGGGAGTTTAATGAAAAACTGTTTTTT.

The rearrangement uses TRBV13 and TRBJ2-3; D call uncertain. The CDR3 runs 12 residues. V was cut by 5 bases and J by 6 bases, with 9 bases left in between. Germline V gene data show CDR1 as PRHDT and CDR2 as FYEKMQ (reference sequence). The CDR3 sequence: CASSMQVDTQYF. In DNA, the CDR3 is TGTGCCAGCAGCATGCAGGTGGATACGCAGTATTTT.

This chain connects TRBV7-6 to TRBJ2-2; D gene uncertain. The V and J ends lost 3 bases and 6 bases respectively, with 8 bases between them. This CDR3 contains 13 residues. Germline CDR1 reads SGHVS; CDR2 reads FNYEAQ. The CDR3 protein is CASSLGFAGELFF. In nucleotides, the CDR3 is TGTGCCAGCAGCTTGGGCTTCGCCGGGGAGCTGTTTTTT.

The chain recombines TRBV30 with TRBJ2-7; 7 bases align to TRBD1. The CDR3 has 15 amino acids. Looked up from germline, CDR1 is GTSNPN and CDR2 is SVGIG (reference sequence). With V trimmed by 0 bases and J by 3 bases, 8 bases remained unmatched. The DNA for the CDR3 is TGTGCCTGGAGTGTAATGGGACAGAGTCTCTACGAGCAGTACTTC. Its translation is CAWSVMGQSLYEQYF.

The chain uses TRBV30 and TRBJ2-7; 11 bases agree with TRBD1. CDR1 GTSNPN and CDR2 SVGIG come from the germline V gene (reference sequence). The CDR3 sequence is 15 residues long. The ends lost 2 bases at V and 2 bases at J; junction bases unmatched: 5. In DNA, the CDR3 is TGTGCCTGGAGTTTCGGGACAGGGGGTCCCTACGAGCAGTACTTC. Its translation: CAWSFGTGGPYEQYF.

CDR3 sequence: CAFTRGSYNEQFF. DNA for the CDR3: TGTGCCTTCACACGAGGCTCCTACAATGAGCAGTTCTTC. This chain uses TRBV30 with TRBJ2-1; D is unclear. This CDR3 is 13 amino acids long. The ends were cut back, 7 bases at V and 0 bases at J, with 10 bases in the middle. The germline CDR1 and CDR2 sequences are GTSNPN and SVGIG (reference sequence).

This rearrangement joins TRBV27 to TRBJ2-7, with 7 positions matching TRBD1. CDR3 length: 16 residues. Germline-derived CDR1 and CDR2 are MNHEY and SMNVEV (reference sequence). The J segment lost 4 bases and the V segment lost 2 bases, leaving 11 bases of the junction unmatched. Here the CDR3 DNA reads TGTGCCAGCAGTTTAGGAAGGGGGCAAACAGAATACGAGCAGTACTTC. Translated: CASSLGRGQTEYEQYF.